The T cell receptor (beta chain) under discussion was sequenced for a study of blood T cell repertoires in COVID-19. For the study at large: The study drew acute and convalescent COVID-19 samples from the United States, Italy and Spain. From T cells, B-cell-depleted T cells, or PBMCs came the material, which was cDNA or gDNA.

J was trimmed by 7 bases and V by 1 base; bases with no gene match: 7. CDR1 and CDR2 (germline): LNHDA, SQIVND (reference sequence). CDR3 length equals 16 residues. Seattle enrolled patients during active infection and tracked them longitudinally. In the original workflow: Amplifying reference gene primers gave estimates of nucleated cell counts. The assay was immunoSEQ multiplex PCR, and TCRdb's table has in-frame clones only and misses some. V, J and clone size are those of that table, while D and trimming were read from the DNA. The sample contains about 110,000 clones, 75% to 85% of which appear only once.

The V gene is TRBV19, the J gene TRBJ2-1; TRBD2 aligns across 10 bases. Material: peripheral blood. The clonotype was recovered from a man older than 75 with COVID-19, enrolled during active disease. CDR3 coding DNA: TGTGCCAGTAGTATAGCCCTAGCGGGAGTCTGGAATGAGCAGTTCTTC. It codes for CASSIALAGVWNEQFF.